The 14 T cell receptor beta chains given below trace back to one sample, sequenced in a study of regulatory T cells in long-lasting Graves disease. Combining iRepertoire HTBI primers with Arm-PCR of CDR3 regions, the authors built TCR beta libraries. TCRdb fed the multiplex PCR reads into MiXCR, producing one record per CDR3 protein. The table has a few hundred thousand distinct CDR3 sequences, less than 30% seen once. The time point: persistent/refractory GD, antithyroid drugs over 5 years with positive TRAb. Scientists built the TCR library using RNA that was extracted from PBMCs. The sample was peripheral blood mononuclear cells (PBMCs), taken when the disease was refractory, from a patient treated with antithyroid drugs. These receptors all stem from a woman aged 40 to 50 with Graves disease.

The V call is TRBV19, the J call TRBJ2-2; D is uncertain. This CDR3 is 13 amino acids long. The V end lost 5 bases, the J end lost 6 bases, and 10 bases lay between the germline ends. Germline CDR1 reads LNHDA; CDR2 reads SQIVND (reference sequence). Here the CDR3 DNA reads TGTGCCAGTAGTCCCCTGGTACCCGGGGAGCTGTTTTTT. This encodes CASSPLVPGELFF.

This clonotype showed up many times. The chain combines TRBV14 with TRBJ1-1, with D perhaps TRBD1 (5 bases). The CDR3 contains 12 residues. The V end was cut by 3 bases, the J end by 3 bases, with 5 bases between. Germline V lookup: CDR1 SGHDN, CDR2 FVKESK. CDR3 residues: CASSQGDTEAFF. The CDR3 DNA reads TGTGCCAGCAGCCAGGGGGACACTGAAGCTTTCTTT. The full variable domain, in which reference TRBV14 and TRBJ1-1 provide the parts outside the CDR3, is EAGVTQFPSHSVIEKGQTVTLRCDPISGHDNLYWYRRVMGKEIKFLLHFVKESKQDESGMPNNRFLAERTGGTYSTLKVQPAELEDSGVYFCASSQGDTEAFFGQGTRLTVV.

CDR3 protein: CASSLQPQDGYTF. CDR3 DNA: TGTGCCAGCAGTTTACAACCCCAGGATGGCTACACCTTC. The chain has TRBV28 and TRBJ1-2; D gene ambiguous. The CDR3 covers 13 residues. V shed 2 bases and J shed 6 bases, with 10 bases lying between them. Germline lookup yields CDR1 MDHEN and CDR2 SYDVKM.

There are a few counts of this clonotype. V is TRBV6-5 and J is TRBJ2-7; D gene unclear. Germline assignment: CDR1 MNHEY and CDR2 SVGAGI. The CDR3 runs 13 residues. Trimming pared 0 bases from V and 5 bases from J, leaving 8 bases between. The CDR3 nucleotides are TGTGCCAGCAGTTACTCGATACTCGACGAGCAGTACTTC. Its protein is CASSYSILDEQYF.

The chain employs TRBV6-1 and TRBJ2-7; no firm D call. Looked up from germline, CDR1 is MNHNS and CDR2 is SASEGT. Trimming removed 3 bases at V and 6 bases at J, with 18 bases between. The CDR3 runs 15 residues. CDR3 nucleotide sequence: TGTGCCAGCAGTGACACCCCCTTACCAGAGCGCGAGCAGTACTTC. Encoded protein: CASSDTPLPEREQYF.

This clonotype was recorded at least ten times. CDR3 region: CSVELQGAYGYTF. CDR3 sequence (DNA): TGCAGCGTTGAGCTCCAGGGGGCCTATGGCTACACCTTC. The rearrangement joins TRBV29-1 to TRBJ1-2, with 8 bases lining up with TRBD1. This CDR3 spans 13 amino acids. From germline, CDR1 is SQVTM and CDR2 ANQGSEA. The J segment lost 4 bases and the V segment lost 3 bases, leaving 4 bases of the junction unmatched.

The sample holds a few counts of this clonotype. The CDR3 is CASSTEGDRYEQYF. The CDR3 DNA is TGTGCCAGCAGCACCGAGGGGGATCGGTACGAGCAGTACTTC. J is TRBJ2-7 and V is TRBV28; a weak D match, TRBD1 (6 bases). V was pared by 6 bases and J by 4 bases, with 16 bases between. Germline assignment: CDR1 MDHEN and CDR2 SYDVKM. The CDR3 totals 14 residues.

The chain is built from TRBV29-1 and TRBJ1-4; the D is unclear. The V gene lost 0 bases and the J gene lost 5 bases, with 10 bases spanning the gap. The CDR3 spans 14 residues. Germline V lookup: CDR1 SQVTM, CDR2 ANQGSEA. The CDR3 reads CSVEEGNQNEKLFF. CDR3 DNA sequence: TGCAGCGTTGAAGAAGGGAACCAGAATGAAAAACTGTTTTTT.

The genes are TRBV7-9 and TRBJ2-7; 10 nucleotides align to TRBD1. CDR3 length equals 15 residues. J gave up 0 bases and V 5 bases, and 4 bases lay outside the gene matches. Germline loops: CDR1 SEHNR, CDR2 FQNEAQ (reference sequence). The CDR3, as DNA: TGTGCCAGCAGCAAAGGGACAGGGGACTCCTACGAGCAGTACTTC. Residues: CASSKGTGDSYEQYF.

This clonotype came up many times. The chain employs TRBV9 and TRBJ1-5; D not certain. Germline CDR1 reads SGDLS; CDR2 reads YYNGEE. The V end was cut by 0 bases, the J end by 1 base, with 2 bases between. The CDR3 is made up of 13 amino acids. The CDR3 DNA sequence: TGTGCCAGCAGCGTAGGGAGCAATCAGCCCCAGCATTTT. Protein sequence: CASSVGSNQPQHF.

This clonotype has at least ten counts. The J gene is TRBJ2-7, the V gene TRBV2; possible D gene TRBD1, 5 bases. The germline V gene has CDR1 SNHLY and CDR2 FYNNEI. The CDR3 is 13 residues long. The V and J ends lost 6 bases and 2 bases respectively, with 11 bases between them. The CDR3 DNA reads TGTGCCAGCAGCGCGGACATGCCCTACGAGCAGTACTTC. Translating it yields CASSADMPYEQYF.

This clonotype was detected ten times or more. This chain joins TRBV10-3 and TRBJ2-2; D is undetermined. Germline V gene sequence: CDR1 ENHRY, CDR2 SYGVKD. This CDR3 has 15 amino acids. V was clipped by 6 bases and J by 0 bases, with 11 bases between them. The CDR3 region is CAISLGSSNTGELFF. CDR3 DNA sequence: TGTGCCATCAGCCTCGGCAGTTCGAACACCGGGGAGCTGTTTTTT.

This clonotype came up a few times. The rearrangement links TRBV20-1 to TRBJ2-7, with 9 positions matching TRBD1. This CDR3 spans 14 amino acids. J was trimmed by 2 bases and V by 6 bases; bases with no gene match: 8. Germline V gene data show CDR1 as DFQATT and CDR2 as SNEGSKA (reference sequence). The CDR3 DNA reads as TGCAGTGCCGTGGGGGACAGGGCCCCCTACGAGCAGTACTTC. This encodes CSAVGDRAPYEQYF.

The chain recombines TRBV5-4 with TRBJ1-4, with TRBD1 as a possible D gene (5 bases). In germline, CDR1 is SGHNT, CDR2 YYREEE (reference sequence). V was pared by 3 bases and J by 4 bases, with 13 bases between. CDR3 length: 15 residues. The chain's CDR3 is CASSSNRGVNEKLFF. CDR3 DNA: TGTGCCAGCAGCTCCAACCGGGGGGTTAATGAAAAACTGTTTTTT.